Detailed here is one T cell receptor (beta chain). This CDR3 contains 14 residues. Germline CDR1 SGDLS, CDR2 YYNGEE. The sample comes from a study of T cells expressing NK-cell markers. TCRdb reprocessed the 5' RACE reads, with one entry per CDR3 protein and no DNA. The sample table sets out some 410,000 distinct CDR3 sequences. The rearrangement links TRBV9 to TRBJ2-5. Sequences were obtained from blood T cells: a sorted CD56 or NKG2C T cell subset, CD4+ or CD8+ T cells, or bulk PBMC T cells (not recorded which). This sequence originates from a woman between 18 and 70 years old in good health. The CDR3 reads CASSRRGDQETQYF.